This T cell receptor beta chain originates from a study of blood T cell repertoires in COVID-19. For the study at large: From T cells, B-cell-depleted T cells, or PBMCs came the material, which was cDNA or gDNA.

Method: immunoSEQ multiplex PCR; TCRdb's copy keeps in-frame clones and lacks some. The table includes around 130,000 clones, around nine tenths detected once. Trimming removed 5 bases from V and 4 bases from J, with 18 bases in between. Looked up from germline, CDR1 is LGHDT and CDR2 is YNNKEL (reference sequence). This CDR3 contains 16 residues. The sample comprised peripheral blood. This receptor was identified in a woman in her forties or fifties with acute or convalescent COVID-19. The chain links TRBV3-1 (or the pseudogene TRBV3-2) to TRBJ2-4; D is unclear. The CDR3 loop reads CASSGRQPTLKNIQYF. In DNA form, the CDR3 reads TGTGCCAGCAGCGGCCGTCAGCCGACATTAAAAAACATTCAGTACTTC.